Listed here are 27 T cell receptor beta chains from one sample, sequenced in a study of blood T cell repertoires in COVID-19. Using immunoSEQ multiplex PCR, the repertoire was profiled, and TCRdb retains in-frame clones only, with some absent. The sample has roughly 150,000 clones, around 79% seen once. Specimen: PBMCs or T cells enriched from blood (not recorded which). The receptors shown here come from a woman in her 70s in a cohort exposed to, infected with or recovered from COVID-19 (not recorded which).

Here the CDR3 reads CASSYDSNSNQPQHF. The DNA of the CDR3 is TGTGCCAGCAGTTATGATAGCAATAGCAATCAGCCCCAGCATTTT. The chain links TRBV2 to TRBJ1-5; D remains ambiguous. Trimming removed 5 bases from V and 0 bases from J, with 11 bases in between. The germline V gene encodes CDR1 SNHLY and CDR2 FYNNEI. This CDR3 spans 15 amino acids.

V gene TRBV2 combines with J gene TRBJ2-1, with TRBD1 matching over 8 bases. The CDR3 spans 15 residues. Per the germline V gene, CDR1 is SNHLY and CDR2 is FYNNEI. V gave up 6 bases and J gave up 3 bases; unmatched junction bases: 7. The CDR3 nucleotides are TGTGCCAGCAGCCCCCAGGGGGCTGGCTACAATGAGCAGTTCTTC. As protein: CASSPQGAGYNEQFF.

The CDR3 loop is CASSQHTGTALFF. The DNA of the CDR3 is TGTGCCAGCAGCCAACATACCGGGACAGCACTGTTTTTT. The genes are TRBV16 and TRBJ2-2, with TRBD1 identical over 7 bases. Germline V lookup: CDR1 KGHSY, CDR2 FQNENV. The trim removed 2 bases at V and 14 bases at J, leaving 8 bases unmatched. This CDR3 contains 13 residues.

The J gene is TRBJ1-1, the V gene TRBV20-1; D is undetermined. In germline, CDR1 is DFQATT, CDR2 SNEGSKA (reference sequence). With 6 bases removed from V and 8 bases from J, the gap between germline ends came to 13 bases. CDR3 length equals 11 residues. CDR3 bases: TGCAGTGCGGTGCGCCTCGTCGAAGCTTTCTTT. This sequence encodes CSAVRLVEAFF.

The table lists this clone with a count of one. The J gene is TRBJ1-3, the V gene TRBV18, with 10 bases matching TRBD1. V lost 3 bases to trimming and J lost 3 bases; unmatched junction nucleotides: 2. Germline CDR1 reads KGHSH; CDR2 reads LQKENI. The length of the CDR3 is 15 residues. Here the CDR3 reads CASSPGQGIGNTIYF. The DNA of the CDR3 is TGTGCCAGCTCACCGGGACAGGGGATTGGAAACACCATATATTTT.

The chain couples TRBV28 to TRBJ2-7; D is unresolved. Germline lookup yields CDR1 MDHEN and CDR2 SYDVKM. The CDR3 totals 13 residues. Trimming took 5 bases from V and 4 from J, leaving 12 bases between them. CDR3 nucleotide sequence: TGTGCCAGCAGTCGAGATCCATTATACGAGCAGTACTTC. Protein: CASSRDPLYEQYF. The full variable domain, its missing parts supplied by reference TRBV28 and TRBJ2-7, is DVKVTQSSRYLVKRTGEKVFLECVQDMDHENMFWYRQDPGLGLRLIYFSYDVKMKEKGDIPEGYSVSREKKERFSLILESASTNQTSMYLCASSRDPLYEQYFGPGTRLTVT.

CDR3 sequence (DNA): TGTGCCATGCGACTAGCGGAACCCTACAATGAGCAGTTCTTC. This sequence encodes CAMRLAEPYNEQFF. The chain employs TRBV2 and TRBJ2-1; TRBD2 matches at 9 bases. The V gene end was trimmed by 10 bases and the J gene end by 2 bases; junction bases not matched to a gene: 6. The CDR3 runs to 14 residues. CDR1 is SNHLY and CDR2 is FYNNEI in the germline V gene. Supplemented by reference TRBV2 and TRBJ2-1, the full variable domain reads EPEVTQTPSHQVTQMGQEVILRCVPISNHLYFYWYRQILGQKVEFLVSFYNNEISEKSEIFDDQFSVERPDGSNFTLKIRSTKLEDSAMYFCAMRLAEPYNEQFFGPGTRLTVL.

For the CDR3, the DNA is TGTGCCAGCAGGGTCGGACTAGCGGGAGGCTACGAGCAGTACTTC. It translates to CASRVGLAGGYEQYF. The chain links TRBV6-5 to TRBJ2-7; 14 nucleotides line up with TRBD2. From germline, CDR1 is MNHEY and CDR2 SVGAGI. V gave up 6 bases and J gave up 3 bases; unmatched junction bases: 4. The CDR3 consists of 15 residues.

This clone was found a few times. The rearrangement uses TRBV5-1 and TRBJ2-2, with 7 bases matching TRBD2. The CDR3 sequence is 16 residues long. V lost 6 bases and J lost 0; bases outside the gene matches: 8. Germline values: CDR1 SGHRS, CDR2 YFSETQ. As DNA, the CDR3 is TGCGCCAGCACCGCCCGGGGGGTCGCGAACACCGGGGAGCTGTTTTTT. Translated: CASTARGVANTGELFF.

The V and J genes are TRBV9 and TRBJ2-6; maybe TRBD1 (6 bases). The CDR3 is 15 residues long. Trimming took 6 bases from V and 2 from J, leaving 12 bases between them. Germline lookup yields CDR1 SGDLS and CDR2 YYNGEE. The CDR3 nucleotides are TGTGCCAGCACCCTAGGGGGAGCTGGGGCCAACGTCCTGACTTTC. Protein sequence: CASTLGGAGANVLTF. The variable domain in full, completed from reference TRBV9 and TRBJ2-6, reads DSGVTQTPKHLITATGQRVTLRCSPRSGDLSVYWYQQSLDQGLQFLIQYYNGEERAKGNILERFSAQQFPDLHSELNLSSLELGDSALYFCASTLGGAGANVLTFGAGSRLTVL.

The rearrangement uses TRBV5-4 and TRBJ2-3, with TRBD2 matching 9 bases. V lost 2 bases, J lost 0 bases, and 7 bases stayed unmatched. This CDR3 is 17 amino acids long. Germline CDR1 reads SGHNT; CDR2 reads YYREEE (reference sequence). CDR3 region: CASSFLAGASSTDTQYF. In nucleotides, the CDR3 is TGTGCCAGCAGCTTTTTAGCGGGAGCCTCGAGCACAGATACGCAGTATTTT.

V and J are TRBV7-2 and TRBJ1-5, with D hard to call. Trimming pared 1 base from V and 0 bases from J, leaving 10 bases between. Germline-derived CDR1 and CDR2 are SGHTA and FQGNSA. This CDR3 is built from 16 residues. CDR3 loop: CASSLVGGNSNQPQHF. In DNA form, the CDR3 reads TGTGCCAGCAGCTTAGTCGGAGGTAATAGCAATCAGCCCCAGCATTTT.

CDR3 in amino acids: CASSLRTGRETQYF. The CDR3 DNA sequence: TGTGCCAGCAGCCTCCGGACTGGACGAGAGACCCAGTACTTC. The J gene is TRBJ2-5, the V gene TRBV3-1 (or the pseudogene TRBV3-2); D may be TRBD2 (5 bases). Germline V gives CDR1 LGHDT, CDR2 YNNKEL (reference sequence). Trimming took off 4 bases at V and 4 bases at J, with 13 bases between the two ends. The CDR3 length is 14 residues.

CDR3 bases: TGTGCCAGTAGTATAGGAACAGGCCTTGGGCCCCAGCATTTT. It specifies CASSIGTGLGPQHF. The V call is TRBV19, the J call TRBJ1-5; possibly TRBD1 for D (5 bases). V lost 1 base and J 9 bases, leaving 13 bases between the germline ends. Germline CDR1 is LNHDA and CDR2 is SQIVND (reference sequence). This CDR3 has 14 residues.

V usage is TRBV18 and J usage is TRBJ1-1; no reliable D call. The V and J ends lost 2 bases and 11 bases respectively, with 18 bases between them. The CDR3 length is 14 residues. CDR1 is KGHSH and CDR2 is LQKENI in the germline V gene. CDR3 residues: CASSPGWANTGAFF. CDR3 coding DNA: TGTGCCAGCTCACCAGGCTGGGCGAACACTGGGGCTTTCTTT.

This sequence joins TRBV7-9 and TRBJ1-4; 10 bases are shared with TRBD1. Trimming took 5 bases from V and 7 from J; bases not matched to a gene: 7. Germline V gives CDR1 SEHNR, CDR2 FQNEAQ (reference sequence). The CDR3 is 15 residues long. Written as DNA, the CDR3 is TGTGCCAGCAGCCCCCCGGGACAGGGGAGTGAAAAACTGTTTTTT. Translated, it gives CASSPPGQGSEKLFF.

J is TRBJ2-1 and V is TRBV3-1 (or the pseudogene TRBV3-2), with 11 positions matching TRBD2. Germline CDR1 and CDR2: LGHDT and YNNKEL (reference sequence). This CDR3 has 13 amino acids. The V gene end was trimmed by 3 bases and the J gene end by 9 bases; junction bases not matched to a gene: 1. In nucleotides, the CDR3 is TGTGCCAGCAGCCAGACTAGCGGGATTGAGCAGTTCTTC. This encodes CASSQTSGIEQFF.

V and J are TRBV18 and TRBJ2-1; 7 bases are a match to TRBD2. Losses at the gene ends were 1 base for V and 3 bases for J; bases not matched to a gene: 6. From germline, CDR1 is KGHSH and CDR2 LQKENI. The CDR3 spans 16 residues. CDR3 nucleotide sequence: TGTGCCAGCTCACCACAGAACGGGAGGAACTACAATGAGCAGTTCTTC. Translation: CASSPQNGRNYNEQFF.

The genes are TRBV2 and TRBJ1-2; D is ambiguous. The CDR3 spans 13 residues. Per germline, CDR1 SNHLY and CDR2 FYNNEI. Trimming took off 8 bases at V and 6 bases at J, with 16 bases between the two ends. CDR3 region: CASVREPQNGYTF. The CDR3 DNA reads as TGTGCCAGCGTTCGGGAGCCCCAAAATGGCTACACCTTC.

This chain links TRBV7-2 with TRBJ2-2; unclear D gene. V was pared by 6 bases and J by 3 bases, with 11 bases between. In germline, CDR1 is SGHTA, CDR2 FQGNSA. This CDR3 spans 14 amino acids. The CDR3 nucleotides read TGTGCCAGCAGGAAAGTCTACGACACCGGGGAGCTGTTTTTT. Protein sequence: CASRKVYDTGELFF.

The V call is TRBV5-8, the J call TRBJ2-1; TRBD2 agrees at 7 bases. Germline V gene sequence: CDR1 SGHTS, CDR2 YDEGEE. V dropped 3 bases and J dropped 6; count of bases not matched to a gene: 6. This CDR3 is 14 amino acids long. CDR3 sequence reads: CASSWGRGGNEQFF. In DNA, the CDR3 is TGTGCCAGCAGCTGGGGGAGGGGCGGCAATGAGCAGTTCTTC.

J is TRBJ1-2 and V is TRBV28; D unresolved. V lost 5 bases, J lost 6 bases, and 16 bases lay in between. Germline V gene sequence: CDR1 MDHEN, CDR2 SYDVKM. The CDR3 length is 14 residues. CDR3 in amino acids: CASSRQGLRDGYTF. In nucleotides, the CDR3 is TGTGCCAGCAGTCGTCAAGGCCTCCGGGATGGCTACACCTTC.

V usage is TRBV5-1 and J usage is TRBJ2-7; 7 bases fit TRBD1. V lost 1 base to trimming and J lost 4 bases; unmatched junction nucleotides: 8. This CDR3 comprises 15 residues. CDR1 is SGHRS, CDR2 YFSETQ, per germline. Here the CDR3 DNA reads TGCGCCAGCAGCTTGATCCTAGGACAGGATTACGAGCAGTACTTC. Translation: CASSLILGQDYEQYF. Full variable domain (outside the CDR3, taken from reference TRBV5-1 and TRBJ2-7): KAGVTQTPRYLIKTRGQQVTLSCSPISGHRSVSWYQQTPGQGLQFLFEYFSETQRNKGNFPGRFSGRQFSNSRSEMNVSTLELGDSALYLCASSLILGQDYEQYFGPGTRLTVT.

The gene calls are TRBV9 and TRBJ1-1, with D perhaps matching TRBD1 (6 bases). This CDR3 has 14 amino acids. Trimming shortened V by 2 bases and J by 2 bases, and 10 bases separated the two germline ends. The germline gives CDR1 SGDLS, CDR2 YYNGEE. The CDR3 is CASSVRQDNTEAFF. In DNA form, the CDR3 reads TGTGCCAGCAGCGTTAGACAGGATAACACTGAAGCTTTCTTT.

The chain joins TRBV7-9 to TRBJ2-3, with 9 bases that match TRBD1. The CDR3 has 16 residues. Germline V gives CDR1 SEHNR, CDR2 FQNEAQ (reference sequence). V shed 1 base, J shed 5 bases, and the junction held 7 bases outside the gene matches. This CDR3 is CASSLDPGQGRDTQYF. In DNA form, the CDR3 reads TGTGCCAGCAGCTTAGATCCGGGACAGGGCAGAGATACGCAGTATTTT.

The V and J genes are TRBV5-1 and TRBJ1-4; D unresolved. The V end lost 5 bases, the J end lost 7 bases, and 12 bases lay between the germline ends. Germline CDR1 and CDR2: SGHRS and YFSETQ. CDR3 size: 13 residues. CDR3 DNA: TGCGCCAGCAGGAGTACAGATCGTGAAAAACTGTTTTTT. Residues: CASRSTDREKLFF.

This clone was counted once. V usage is TRBV7-3 and J usage is TRBJ2-5; D is unresolved. Trimming removed 1 base from V and 5 bases from J, with 5 bases in between. The length of the CDR3 is 12 residues. From germline, CDR1 is SGHTA and CDR2 FQGTGA. CDR3 bases: TGTGCCAGCAGCTTAATCGGGGAGACCCAGTACTTC. This codes for CASSLIGETQYF.